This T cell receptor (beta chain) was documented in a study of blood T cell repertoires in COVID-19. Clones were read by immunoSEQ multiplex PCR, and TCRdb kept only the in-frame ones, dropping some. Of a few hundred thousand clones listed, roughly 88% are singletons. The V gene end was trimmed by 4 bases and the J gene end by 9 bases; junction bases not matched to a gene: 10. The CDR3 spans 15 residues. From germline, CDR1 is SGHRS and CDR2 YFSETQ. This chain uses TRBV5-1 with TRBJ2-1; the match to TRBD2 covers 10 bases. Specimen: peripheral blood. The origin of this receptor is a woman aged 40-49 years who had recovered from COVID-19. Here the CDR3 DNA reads TGCGCCAGCAGCCCCGCCAGCGGGGGGGCCATTGAGCAGTTCTTC. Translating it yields CASSPASGGAIEQFF. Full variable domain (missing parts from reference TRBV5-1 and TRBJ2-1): KAGVTQTPRYLIKTRGQQVTLSCSPISGHRSVSWYQQTPGQGLQFLFEYFSETQRNKGNFPGRFSGRQFSNSRSEMNVSTLELGDSALYLCASSPASGGAIEQFFGPGTRLTVL.